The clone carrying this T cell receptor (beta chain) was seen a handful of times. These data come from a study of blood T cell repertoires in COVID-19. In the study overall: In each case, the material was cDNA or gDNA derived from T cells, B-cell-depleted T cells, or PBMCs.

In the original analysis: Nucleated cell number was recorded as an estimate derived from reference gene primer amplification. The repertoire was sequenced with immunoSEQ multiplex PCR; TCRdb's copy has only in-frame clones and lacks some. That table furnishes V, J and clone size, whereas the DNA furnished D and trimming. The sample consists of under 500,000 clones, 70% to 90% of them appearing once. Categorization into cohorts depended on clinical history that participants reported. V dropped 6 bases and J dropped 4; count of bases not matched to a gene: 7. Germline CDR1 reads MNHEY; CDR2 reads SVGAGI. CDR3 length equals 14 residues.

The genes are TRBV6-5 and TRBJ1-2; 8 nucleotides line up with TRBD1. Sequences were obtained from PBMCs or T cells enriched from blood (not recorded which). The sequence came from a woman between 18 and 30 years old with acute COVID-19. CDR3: CASSKDRVGYGYTF. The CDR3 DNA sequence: TGTGCCAGCAGCAAGGACAGGGTTGGCTATGGCTACACCTTC.